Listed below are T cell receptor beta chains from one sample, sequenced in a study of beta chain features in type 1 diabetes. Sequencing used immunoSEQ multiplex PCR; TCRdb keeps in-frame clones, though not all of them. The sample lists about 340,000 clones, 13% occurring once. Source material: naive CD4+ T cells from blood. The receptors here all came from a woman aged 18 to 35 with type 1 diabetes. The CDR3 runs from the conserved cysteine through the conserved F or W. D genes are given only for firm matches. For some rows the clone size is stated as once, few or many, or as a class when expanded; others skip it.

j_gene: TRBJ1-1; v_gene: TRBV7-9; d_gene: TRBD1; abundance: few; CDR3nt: TGTGCCAGCAGCTCGGACAGGGGGCCCCTGAACACTGAAGCTTTCTTT; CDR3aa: CASSSDRGPLNTEAFF
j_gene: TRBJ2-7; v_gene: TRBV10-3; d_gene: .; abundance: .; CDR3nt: TGTGCCATCAGTGAGAACAGGGAAAACGAGCAGTACTTC; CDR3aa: CAISENRENEQYF
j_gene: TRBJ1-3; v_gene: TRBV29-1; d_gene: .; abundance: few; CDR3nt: TGCAGCGTTGAAGATCTTCCGGCTAGTTCAGGAAACACCATATATTTT; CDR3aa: CSVEDLPASSGNTIYF
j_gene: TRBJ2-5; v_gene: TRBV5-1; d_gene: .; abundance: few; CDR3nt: TGCGCCAGCAGCTTGCTTAGCTCGGAGACCCAGTACTTC; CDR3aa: CASSLLSSETQYF
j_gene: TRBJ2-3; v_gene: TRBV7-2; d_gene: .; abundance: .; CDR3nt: TGTGCCAGCAGCTTAGTCGGGGTAGTAAGCACAGATACGCAGTATTTT; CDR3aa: CASSLVGVVSTDTQYF
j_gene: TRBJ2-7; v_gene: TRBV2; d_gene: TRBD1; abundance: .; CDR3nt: TGTGCCAGCAGCGATCATCAGGGGGCAGTCGAGCAGTACTTC; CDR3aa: CASSDHQGAVEQYF
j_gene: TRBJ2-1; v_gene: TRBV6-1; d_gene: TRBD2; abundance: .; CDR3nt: TGTGCCAGCAACCAGCGGGGAGTGGGGAACAATGAGCAGTTCTTC; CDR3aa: CASNQRGVGNNEQFF
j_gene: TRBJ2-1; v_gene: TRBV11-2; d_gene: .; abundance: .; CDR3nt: TGTGCCAGCAGCTCCCGGCCGCGCGGGCCCTACAATGAGCAGTTCTTC; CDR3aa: CASSSRPRGPYNEQFF
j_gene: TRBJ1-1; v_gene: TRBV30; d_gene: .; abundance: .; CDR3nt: TGTGCCTGGAGTGTAAAGGGGACTTCAGCTTTCTTT; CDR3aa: CAWSVKGTSAFF
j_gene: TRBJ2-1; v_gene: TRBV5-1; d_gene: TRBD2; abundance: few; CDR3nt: TGCGCCAGCAGCTTGTGGGCTAGCGGGCTATACAATGAGCAGTTCTTC; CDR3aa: CASSLWASGLYNEQFF
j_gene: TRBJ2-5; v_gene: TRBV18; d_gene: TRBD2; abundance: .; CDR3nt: TGTGCCAGCTCACCACTTGGACTAGCGGGAGAGACCCAGTACTTC; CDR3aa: CASSPLGLAGETQYF
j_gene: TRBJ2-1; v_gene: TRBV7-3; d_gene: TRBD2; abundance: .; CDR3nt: TGTGCCAGCAGCCTCGGACTAGCGGGACTGGATGAGCAGTTCTTC; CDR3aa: CASSLGLAGLDEQFF
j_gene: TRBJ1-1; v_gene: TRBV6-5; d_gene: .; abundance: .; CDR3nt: TGTGCCAGCAGTTACCAAACAGGGATCTCTGAAGCTTTCTTT; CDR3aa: CASSYQTGISEAFF
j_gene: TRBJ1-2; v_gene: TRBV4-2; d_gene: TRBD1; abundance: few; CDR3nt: TGTGCCAGCAGCCAACAAGACAGGGGGAGGTACTATGGCTACACCTTC; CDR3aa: CASSQQDRGRYYGYTF
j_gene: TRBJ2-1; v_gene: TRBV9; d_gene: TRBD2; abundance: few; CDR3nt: TGTGCCAGCAGCGTAGATGGGGGAGGGACTAGCGTACAAGAGCAGTTCTTC; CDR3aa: CASSVDGGGTSVQEQFF
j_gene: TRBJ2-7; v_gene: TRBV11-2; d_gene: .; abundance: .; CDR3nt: TGTGCCAGCAGCCGGGACTCGCCCTACGAGCAGTACTTC; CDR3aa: CASSRDSPYEQYF
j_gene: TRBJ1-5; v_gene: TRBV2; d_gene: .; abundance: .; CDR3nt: TGTGCCAGCAGCGACCGTAGCTCACCAGGGAAGCCCCAGCATTTT; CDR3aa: CASSDRSSPGKPQHF
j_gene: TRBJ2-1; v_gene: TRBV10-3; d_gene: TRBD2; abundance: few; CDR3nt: TGTGCCATCAGTGAGTCGGCTAGCGGGAGGTTGGGGCAGTTCTTC; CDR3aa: CAISESASGRLGQFF
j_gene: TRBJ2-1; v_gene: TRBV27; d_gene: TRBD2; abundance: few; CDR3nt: TGTGCCAGCAGACCCGATAGCGGGAGAAGTCCCTACAATGAGCAGTTCTTC; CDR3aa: CASRPDSGRSPYNEQFF
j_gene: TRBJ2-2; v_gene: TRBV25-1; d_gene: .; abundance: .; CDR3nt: TGTGCCAGCAGTGAATACTTGCGATCCGGGGAGCTGTTTTTT; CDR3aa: CASSEYLRSGELFF